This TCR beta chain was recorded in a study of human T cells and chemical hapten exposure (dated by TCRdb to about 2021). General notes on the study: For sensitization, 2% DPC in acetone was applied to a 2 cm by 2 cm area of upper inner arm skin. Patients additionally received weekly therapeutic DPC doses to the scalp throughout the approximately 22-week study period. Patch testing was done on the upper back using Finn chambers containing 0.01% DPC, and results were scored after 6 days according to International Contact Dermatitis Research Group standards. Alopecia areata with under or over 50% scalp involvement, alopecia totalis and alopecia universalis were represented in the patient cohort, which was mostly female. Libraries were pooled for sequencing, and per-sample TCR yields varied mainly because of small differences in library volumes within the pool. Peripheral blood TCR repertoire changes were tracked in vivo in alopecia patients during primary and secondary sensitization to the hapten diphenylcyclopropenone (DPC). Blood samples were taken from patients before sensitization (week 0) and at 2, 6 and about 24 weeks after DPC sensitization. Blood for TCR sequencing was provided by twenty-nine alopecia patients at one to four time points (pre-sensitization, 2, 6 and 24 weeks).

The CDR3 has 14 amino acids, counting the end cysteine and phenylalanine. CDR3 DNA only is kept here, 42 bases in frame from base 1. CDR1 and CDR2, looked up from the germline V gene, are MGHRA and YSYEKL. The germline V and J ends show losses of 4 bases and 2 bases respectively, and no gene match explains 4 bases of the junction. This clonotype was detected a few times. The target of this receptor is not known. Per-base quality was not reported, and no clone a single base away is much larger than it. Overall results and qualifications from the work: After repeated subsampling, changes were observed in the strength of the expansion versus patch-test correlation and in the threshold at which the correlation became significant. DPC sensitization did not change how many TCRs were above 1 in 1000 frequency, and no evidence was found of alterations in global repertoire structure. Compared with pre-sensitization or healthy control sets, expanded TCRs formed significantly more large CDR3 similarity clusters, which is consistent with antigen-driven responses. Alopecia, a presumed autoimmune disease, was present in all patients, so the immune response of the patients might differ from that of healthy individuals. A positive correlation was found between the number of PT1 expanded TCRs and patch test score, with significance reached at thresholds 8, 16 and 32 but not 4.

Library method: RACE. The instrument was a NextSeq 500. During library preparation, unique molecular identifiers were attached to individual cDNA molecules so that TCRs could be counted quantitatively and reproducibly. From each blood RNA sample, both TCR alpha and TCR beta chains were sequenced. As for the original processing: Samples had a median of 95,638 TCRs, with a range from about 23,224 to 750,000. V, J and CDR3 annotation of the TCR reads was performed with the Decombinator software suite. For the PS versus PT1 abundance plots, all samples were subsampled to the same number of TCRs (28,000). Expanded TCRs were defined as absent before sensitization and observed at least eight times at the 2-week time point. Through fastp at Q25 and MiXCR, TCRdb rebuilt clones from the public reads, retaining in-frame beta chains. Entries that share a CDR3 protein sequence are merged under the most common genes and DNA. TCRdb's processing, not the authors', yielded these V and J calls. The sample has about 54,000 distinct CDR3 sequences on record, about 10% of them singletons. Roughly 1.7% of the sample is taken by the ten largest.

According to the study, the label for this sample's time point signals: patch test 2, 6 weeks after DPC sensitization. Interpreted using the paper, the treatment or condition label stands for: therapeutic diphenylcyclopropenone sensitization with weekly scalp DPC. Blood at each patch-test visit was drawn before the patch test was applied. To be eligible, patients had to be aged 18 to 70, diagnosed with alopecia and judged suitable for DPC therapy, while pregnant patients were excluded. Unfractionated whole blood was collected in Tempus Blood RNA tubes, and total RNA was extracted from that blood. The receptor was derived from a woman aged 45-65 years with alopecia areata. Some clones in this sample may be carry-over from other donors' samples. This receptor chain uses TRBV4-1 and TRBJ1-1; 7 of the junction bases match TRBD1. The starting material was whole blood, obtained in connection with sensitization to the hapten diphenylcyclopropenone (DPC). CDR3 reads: CASSPGDSNTEAFF. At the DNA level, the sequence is TGCGCCAGCAGCCCAGGGGACAGTAACACTGAAGCTTTCTTT.